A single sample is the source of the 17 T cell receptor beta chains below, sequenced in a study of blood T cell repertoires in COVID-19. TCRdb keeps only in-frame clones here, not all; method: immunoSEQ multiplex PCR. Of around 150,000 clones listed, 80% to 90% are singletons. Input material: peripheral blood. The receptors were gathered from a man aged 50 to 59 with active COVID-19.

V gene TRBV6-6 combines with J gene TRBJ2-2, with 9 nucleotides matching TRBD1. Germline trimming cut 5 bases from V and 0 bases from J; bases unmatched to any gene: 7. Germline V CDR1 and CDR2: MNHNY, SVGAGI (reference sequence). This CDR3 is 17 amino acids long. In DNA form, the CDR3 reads TGTGCCAGCAGTAGATCCCGGACAGGGGCGAACACCGGGGAGCTGTTTTTT. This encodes CASSRSRTGANTGELFF.

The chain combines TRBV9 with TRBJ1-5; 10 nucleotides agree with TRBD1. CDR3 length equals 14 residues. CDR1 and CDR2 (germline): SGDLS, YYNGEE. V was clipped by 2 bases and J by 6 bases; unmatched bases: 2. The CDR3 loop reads CASSVGTGAQPQHF. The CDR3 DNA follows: TGTGCCAGCAGCGTCGGGACAGGGGCTCAGCCCCAGCATTTT.

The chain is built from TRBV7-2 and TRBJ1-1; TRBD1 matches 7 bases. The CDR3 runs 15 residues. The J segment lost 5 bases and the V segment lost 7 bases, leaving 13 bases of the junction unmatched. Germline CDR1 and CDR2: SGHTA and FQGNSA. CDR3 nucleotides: TGTGCCAGCACCCCTTCAGGGGGGCTTTTAACTGAAGCTTTCTTT. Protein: CASTPSGGLLTEAFF.

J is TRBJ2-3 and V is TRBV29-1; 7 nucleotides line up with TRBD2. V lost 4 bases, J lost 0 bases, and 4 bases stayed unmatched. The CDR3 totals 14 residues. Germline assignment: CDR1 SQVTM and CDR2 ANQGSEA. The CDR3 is CSVAGGPSTDTQYF. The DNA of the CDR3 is TGCAGCGTTGCGGGGGGTCCAAGCACAGATACGCAGTATTTT.

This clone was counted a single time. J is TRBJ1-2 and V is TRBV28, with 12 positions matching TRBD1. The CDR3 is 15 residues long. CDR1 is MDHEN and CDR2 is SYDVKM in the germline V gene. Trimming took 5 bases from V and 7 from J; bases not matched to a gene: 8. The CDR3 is CASSGPGQGATGYTF. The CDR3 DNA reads TGTGCCAGCAGTGGACCGGGACAGGGGGCAACTGGCTACACCTTC.

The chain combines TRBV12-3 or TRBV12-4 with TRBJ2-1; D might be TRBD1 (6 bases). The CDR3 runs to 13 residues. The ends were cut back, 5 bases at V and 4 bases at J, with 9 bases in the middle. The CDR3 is CASSGGQYNEQFF. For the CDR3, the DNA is TGTGCCAGCAGTGGCGGACAGTACAATGAGCAGTTCTTC.

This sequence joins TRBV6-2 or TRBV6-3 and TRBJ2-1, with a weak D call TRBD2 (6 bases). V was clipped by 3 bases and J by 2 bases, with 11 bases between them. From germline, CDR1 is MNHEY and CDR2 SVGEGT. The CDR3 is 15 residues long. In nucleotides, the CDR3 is TGTGCCAGCAGTTATTTGAGCGGGCCCTACAATGAGCAGTTCTTC. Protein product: CASSYLSGPYNEQFF.

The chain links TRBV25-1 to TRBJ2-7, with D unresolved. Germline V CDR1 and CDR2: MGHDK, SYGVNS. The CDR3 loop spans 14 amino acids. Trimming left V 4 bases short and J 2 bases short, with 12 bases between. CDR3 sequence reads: CASSGSLAPYEQYF. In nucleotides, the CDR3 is TGTGCCAGCAGTGGCAGTTTGGCACCCTACGAGCAGTACTTC.

CDR3 protein: CASSEQGLYGYTF. CDR3 bases: TGTGCCAGCAGTGAACAGGGGCTCTATGGCTACACCTTC. The V gene is TRBV2, the J gene TRBJ1-2; D may be TRBD1 (6 bases). The CDR3 is 13 amino acids. The V end was cut by 2 bases, the J end by 4 bases, with 8 bases between. From germline, CDR1 is SNHLY and CDR2 FYNNEI.

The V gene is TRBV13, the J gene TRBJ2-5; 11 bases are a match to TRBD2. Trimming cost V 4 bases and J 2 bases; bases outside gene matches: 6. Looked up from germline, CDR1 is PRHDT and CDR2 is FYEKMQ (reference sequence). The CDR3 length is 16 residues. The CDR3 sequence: CASSSTGTSGQETQYF. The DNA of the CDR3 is TGTGCCAGCAGCTCCACCGGGACTAGCGGACAAGAGACCCAGTACTTC.

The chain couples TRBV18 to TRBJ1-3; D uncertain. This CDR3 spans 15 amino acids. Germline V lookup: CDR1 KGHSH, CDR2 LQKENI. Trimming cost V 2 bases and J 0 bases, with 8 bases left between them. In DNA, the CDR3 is TGTGCCAGCTCACCATCTTATATCTCTGGAAACACCATATATTTT. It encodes CASSPSYISGNTIYF.

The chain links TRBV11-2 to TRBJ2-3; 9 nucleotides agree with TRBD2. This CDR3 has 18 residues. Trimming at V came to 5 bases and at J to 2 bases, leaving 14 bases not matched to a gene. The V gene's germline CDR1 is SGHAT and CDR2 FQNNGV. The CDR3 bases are TGTGCCAGCAGCCAGAGAGGTAGCGGGGGCCGGAACACAGATACGCAGTATTTT. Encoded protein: CASSQRGSGGRNTDTQYF.

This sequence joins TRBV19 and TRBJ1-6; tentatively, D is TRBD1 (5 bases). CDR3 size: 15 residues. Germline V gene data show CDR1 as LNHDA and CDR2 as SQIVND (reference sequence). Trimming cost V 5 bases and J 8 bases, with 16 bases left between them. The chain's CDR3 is CASSLQGPGDSPLHF. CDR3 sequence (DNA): TGTGCCAGTAGTCTCCAGGGACCGGGGGATTCACCCCTCCACTTT.

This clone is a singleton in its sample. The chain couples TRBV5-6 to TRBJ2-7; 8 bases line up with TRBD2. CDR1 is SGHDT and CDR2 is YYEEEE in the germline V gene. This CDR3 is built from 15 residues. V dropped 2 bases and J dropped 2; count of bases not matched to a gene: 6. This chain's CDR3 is CASSFGLRGAYEQYF. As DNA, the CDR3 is TGTGCCAGCAGCTTTGGGCTGCGGGGGGCCTACGAGCAGTACTTC.

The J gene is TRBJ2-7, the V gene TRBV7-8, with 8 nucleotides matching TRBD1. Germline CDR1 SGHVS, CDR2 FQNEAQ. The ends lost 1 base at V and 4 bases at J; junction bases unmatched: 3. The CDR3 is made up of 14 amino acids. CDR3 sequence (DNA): TGTGCCAGCAGCTTAGGGACAGGGCGGTACGAGCAGTACTTC. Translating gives CASSLGTGRYEQYF.

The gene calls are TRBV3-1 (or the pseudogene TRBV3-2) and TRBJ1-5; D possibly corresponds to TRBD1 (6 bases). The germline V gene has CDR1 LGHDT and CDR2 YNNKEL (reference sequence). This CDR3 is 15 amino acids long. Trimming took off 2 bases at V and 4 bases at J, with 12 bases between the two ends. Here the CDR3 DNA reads TGTGCCAGCAGCCAAAAAGGCCAGGGGAATCAGCCCCAGCATTTT. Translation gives CASSQKGQGNQPQHF.

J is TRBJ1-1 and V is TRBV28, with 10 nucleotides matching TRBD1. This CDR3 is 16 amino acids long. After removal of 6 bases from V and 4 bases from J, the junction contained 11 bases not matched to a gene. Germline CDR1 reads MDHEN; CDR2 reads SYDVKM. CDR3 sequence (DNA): TGTGCCAGCAGCTTGAGACAGGGGGCAAGTATCACTGAAGCTTTCTTT. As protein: CASSLRQGASITEAFF.